This T cell receptor beta chain was found in a study of tumor-infiltrating lymphocytes in primary liver carcinoma. Co-extraction yielded RNA and DNA from around 20-30 mg of unsorted bulk tissue. Points on this clonotype: The junction shows a germline mismatch at one end, possibly a read error.

This CDR3 contains 14 residues. Germline-derived CDR1 and CDR2 are SGHAT and FQNNGV. Priming with a constant-region primer yielded TCR beta cDNA from about 510 ng total RNA. Construction of TCR beta libraries relied on three successive nested multiplex PCR rounds employing slightly modified ARM-PCR. Running around 10 cycles apiece, the first two PCR rounds relied on TRBV1-TRBV30 forward primers together with a C-beta reverse primer. Using its own MiXCR run on the multiplex PCR reads, TCRdb lists one record per CDR3 protein. Here the sample spans about 190,000 distinct CDR3 sequences, about 85% being singletons.

This TCR was sampled from a man in his forties or fifties with primary liver carcinoma and hepatitis B virus infection. The sample comprised tumor tissue from primary liver carcinoma. The J gene is TRBJ2-4, the V gene TRBV11-2; D is ambiguous. The CDR3 region is CASNLAGYKNIQYF. The CDR3 nucleotides read TGTGCCAGCAACTTAGCAGGCTACAAAAACATTCAGTACTTC.